This T cell receptor (beta chain) derives from a study of shared clonotypes between healthy human individuals. Across the whole study: Those who served as donors were a couple of women and a few men between the ages of 18 and 49.

General study findings and limits: Sequencing depth was predicted to influence how clonotypes are shared among donors. Shared clonotypes across all four donors exceeded non-shared ones in generation probability.

Trimming removed 4 bases from V and 2 bases from J, with 16 bases in between. Germline V gene sequence: CDR1 SGHRS, CDR2 YFSETQ. This CDR3 comprises 16 residues. About this clone: Its matching antigen is unknown.

This table comes from immunoSEQ multiplex PCR, and its TCRdb copy is limited to in-frame clones, with some not included. The table records about 1.1 million clones, 60% to 85% of them present only once. The sequenced sample consisted of memory CD4+ T cells from PBMCs. Documented subset: CD45RA-negative fraction. The clonotype comes from a young man in good health. Some clones in this sample may be carry-over from other donors' samples. The gene calls are TRBV5-1 and TRBJ2-1, with a weak D call TRBD1 (5 bases). CDR3 sequence: CASSPRVEVAYNEQFF. Here the CDR3 DNA reads TGCGCCAGCAGCCCCAGGGTTGAAGTAGCCTACAATGAGCAGTTCTTC.